A single T cell receptor beta chain is shown here with its context. What it recognizes is unknown. This CDR3 has 13 amino acids. Germline CDR1 and CDR2: GTSNPN and SVGIG (reference sequence). V lost 4 bases and J 0 bases, leaving 7 bases between the germline ends. Investigators isolated RNA and reverse transcribed it into cDNA to act as the sequencing template. Sequencing used immunoSEQ multiplex PCR; TCRdb keeps in-frame clones, though not all of them. The sample lists roughly 150,000 clones, 87% occurring once. This sample was taken from a study of CD8+ T cells in alopecia areata. Across the whole study: Treated individuals took tofacitinib by mouth, 5 to 10 mg twice daily.

Findings and caveats of the study: It was lesional scalp, especially alopecia totalis/universalis, that showed higher clonality than normal scalp. Researchers reported that TCR sharing among patients proved less clear than in mice, possibly HLA-linked. Scalp samples also yield sequences of resident alphabeta T cells from normal skin.

The origin of this receptor is a human donor with alopecia areata. The source material was CD8+ T cells sorted from blood, sampled at week 0. The V call is TRBV30, the J call TRBJ2-1; D is unresolved. The CDR3 DNA reads as TGTGCCTGGACCCCGAGCTCCTACAATGAGCAGTTCTTC. Residues: CAWTPSSYNEQFF.